A single sample is the source of the 25 T cell receptor beta chains below, sequenced in a study of T cells in Graves' hyperthyroidism and ophthalmopathy. TCR beta CDR3 sequences were amplified from RNA transcripts. The HTBI primer set was used in a first-round RT-PCR of the TCR CDR3. TCRdb called the multiplex PCR reads again in MiXCR, with one record for every CDR3 protein. Of some 720,000 distinct CDR3 sequences in the sample, less than 20% were seen once. Sequenced: blood. The receptor source for this set is a man aged 18 to 30 with Graves' hyperthyroidism.

For this clonotype: An end of the junction does not agree with germline; a read error may underlie this. This chain joins TRBV2 and TRBJ2-5, with D perhaps TRBD2 (6 bases). This CDR3 region has 14 residues. CDR1 SNHLY and CDR2 FYNNEI come from the germline V gene. CDR3 amino acids: CASRMGSSGEAQYF. The CDR3 nucleotides read TGTGCCAGCAGGATGGGAAGTTCGGGAGAGGCCCAGTACTTC.

This chain uses TRBV5-6 with TRBJ2-7; either TRBD1 or TRBD2 may supply D (5 bases each). Trimming removed 6 bases at V and 2 bases at J, with 18 bases between. Germline V gives CDR1 SGHDT, CDR2 YYEEEE. The length of the CDR3 is 15 residues. In DNA, the CDR3 is TGTGCCAGCACCTCTCAGGGACGGTTGACCTACGAGCAGTACTTC. It specifies CASTSQGRLTYEQYF. Drawing the rest from reference TRBV5-6 and TRBJ2-7, the complete variable domain is DAGVTQSPTHLIKTRGQQVTLRCSPKSGHDTVSWYQQALGQGPQFIFQYYEEEERQRGNFPDRFSGHQFPNYSSELNVNALLLGDSALYLCASTSQGRLTYEQYFGPGTRLTVT.

J is TRBJ2-1 and V is TRBV20-1; 9 nucleotides agree with TRBD2. The CDR3 consists of 16 residues. The V gene's germline CDR1 is DFQATT and CDR2 SNEGSKA (reference sequence). The junction had 8 bases not matched to a gene; V was cut back by 2 bases and J by 3 bases. CDR3 nucleotide sequence: TGCAGTGCTAGACCAATAGCGGGAGAGATCTACAATGAGCAGTTCTTC. Encoded protein: CSARPIAGEIYNEQFF.

This clonotype was counted at least ten times. CDR3 residues: CASSYHASGRNEQFF. For the CDR3, the DNA is TGTGCCAGCAGTTACCACGCTAGCGGGCGCAATGAGCAGTTCTTC. The V and J genes are TRBV6-5 and TRBJ2-1; 8 bases align to TRBD2. This CDR3 contains 15 residues. Germline CDR1 MNHEY, CDR2 SVGAGI. The trim removed 2 bases at V and 6 bases at J, leaving 6 bases unmatched.

This clonotype was observed at least ten times. The rearrangement joins TRBV30 to TRBJ1-1; D gene unclear. This CDR3 contains 11 residues. The germline CDR1 and CDR2 sequences are GTSNPN and SVGIG (reference sequence). Trimming shortened V by 5 bases and J by 4 bases, and 8 bases separated the two germline ends. The CDR3: CAWDGVTEAFF. CDR3 DNA sequence: TGTGCCTGGGACGGTGTCACTGAAGCTTTCTTT.

The chain links TRBV9 to TRBJ2-2; possible D gene TRBD2, 6 bases. Trimming removed 3 bases from V and 3 bases from J, with 15 bases in between. Germline lookup yields CDR1 SGDLS and CDR2 YYNGEE. CDR3 length: 16 residues. The CDR3 nucleotides are TGTGCCAGCAGCGCAGCGCGGGACTTACACACCGGGGAGCTGTTTTTT. Protein sequence: CASSAARDLHTGELFF.

This sequence joins TRBV14 and TRBJ2-1; D is unclear. The ends were cut back, 0 bases at V and 8 bases at J, with 11 bases in the middle. The CDR3 contains 14 residues. The germline CDR1 and CDR2 sequences are SGHDN and FVKESK. The CDR3 nucleotides are TGTGCCAGCAGCCAAGAAACCGGTACGGATGAGCAGTTCTTC. Its translation is CASSQETGTDEQFF.

This clonotype has only a few counts. This rearrangement joins TRBV27 to TRBJ2-3; TRBD2 aligns across 13 bases. V trimming: 0 bases; J trimming: 2 bases; junction bases outside the gene matches: 5. The germline gives CDR1 MNHEY, CDR2 SMNVEV (reference sequence). The CDR3 consists of 18 residues. The CDR3 reads CASSLSIGTSGDTDTQYF. In DNA form, the CDR3 reads TGTGCCAGCAGTTTATCGATTGGGACTAGCGGGGACACAGATACGCAGTATTTT.

This clonotype was picked up a small number of times. V is TRBV27 and J is TRBJ2-1; no clear D gene. Germline V gene sequence: CDR1 MNHEY, CDR2 SMNVEV (reference sequence). This CDR3 comprises 14 residues. Deletions cut 8 bases from V and 4 bases from J, with 15 bases between. The CDR3 protein is CASCARVNYNEQFF. Written as DNA, the CDR3 is TGTGCCAGCTGCGCTAGGGTGAATTACAATGAGCAGTTCTTC.

This clonotype appeared a few times. The chain employs TRBV19 and TRBJ1-5; no firm D call. Trimming took off 1 base at V and 8 bases at J, with 12 bases between the two ends. Germline values: CDR1 LNHDA, CDR2 SQIVND (reference sequence). The CDR3 totals 14 residues. The CDR3 sequence is CASSIVSVREPQHF. Here the CDR3 DNA reads TGTGCCAGTAGTATAGTCAGCGTGCGAGAGCCCCAGCATTTT.

Only a few counts were recorded for this clonotype. The chain couples TRBV6-5 to TRBJ2-1, with 7 bases lining up with TRBD1. CDR1 is MNHEY and CDR2 is SVGAGI in the germline V gene. The CDR3 totals 14 residues. V lost 0 bases to trimming and J lost 9 bases; unmatched junction nucleotides: 5. CDR3 in amino acids: CASSYSRPGGEQFF. CDR3 sequence (DNA): TGTGCCAGCAGTTACTCTAGACCAGGGGGTGAGCAGTTCTTC.

This clonotype came up many times. The chain is built from TRBV27 and TRBJ1-4; D not resolved. Trimming removed 3 bases at V and 8 bases at J, with 13 bases between. The CDR3 is 14 amino acids. Germline CDR1 MNHEY, CDR2 SMNVEV (reference sequence). CDR3 region: CASSFFSSQEKLFF. DNA for the CDR3: TGTGCCAGCAGTTTCTTCAGTTCGCAGGAAAAACTGTTTTTT.

V gene TRBV13 combines with J gene TRBJ2-2; 13 nucleotides match TRBD2. Germline values: CDR1 PRHDT, CDR2 FYEKMQ (reference sequence). The CDR3 extends over 17 amino acids. The J segment lost 7 bases and the V segment lost 4 bases, leaving 9 bases of the junction unmatched. CDR3 protein: CASSSMTSGRRNGELFF. For the CDR3, the DNA is TGTGCCAGCAGCTCCATGACTAGCGGGAGGCGGAACGGGGAGCTGTTTTTT.

The chain has TRBV20-1 and TRBJ2-3, with 11 bases identical to TRBD2. Losses at the gene ends were 5 bases for V and 2 bases for J; bases not matched to a gene: 12. CDR3 length: 17 amino acids. Germline V lookup: CDR1 DFQATT, CDR2 SNEGSKA (reference sequence). The CDR3 is CSAPGLAGGPNTDTQYF. The DNA of the CDR3 is TGCAGTGCTCCTGGGTTAGCGGGAGGGCCGAACACAGATACGCAGTATTTT.

The chain couples TRBV25-1 to TRBJ2-7; 7 nucleotides align to TRBD1. The CDR3 contains 15 residues. With V trimmed by 2 bases and J by 5 bases, 9 bases remained unmatched. Germline V gene data show CDR1 as MGHDK and CDR2 as SYGVNS. CDR3 sequence reads: CASSEVRGSLDEQYF. The CDR3 DNA reads as TGTGCCAGCAGTGAAGTCAGGGGGTCATTGGACGAGCAGTACTTC.

The chain employs TRBV7-2 and TRBJ2-3; 12 bases line up with TRBD2. CDR1 and CDR2 from the germline V gene are SGHTA and FQGNSA. The V and J ends lost 5 bases and 1 base, in that order; junction bases with no gene match: 16. This CDR3 spans 20 amino acids. CDR3 in DNA: TGTGCCAGCAGCCCACGGACTAGCGGGATCCCATACCTGGGCACAGATACGCAGTATTTT. It translates to CASSPRTSGIPYLGTDTQYF.

This clonotype showed up many times. V gene TRBV6-1 combines with J gene TRBJ2-3; 10 bases are shared with TRBD2. After removal of 6 bases from V and 2 bases from J, the junction contained 8 bases not matched to a gene. The CDR3 extends over 16 amino acids. The germline CDR1 and CDR2 sequences are MNHNS and SASEGT. For the CDR3, the DNA is TGTGCCAGCAGACGGATACTAGCGGGGATCACAGATACGCAGTATTTT. Residues: CASRRILAGITDTQYF.

In its sample, this clonotype was seen many times. The V gene is TRBV28, the J gene TRBJ1-2; 9 bases match TRBD1. With 6 bases clipped from V and 4 bases from J, the junction kept 3 bases outside the gene matches. The CDR3 is 13 residues long. Germline V gene lookup returns CDR1 MDHEN and CDR2 SYDVKM. The CDR3 region is CASRLTGGYGYTF. Written as DNA, the CDR3 is TGTGCCAGCAGGTTGACAGGGGGCTATGGCTACACCTTC.

This chain uses TRBV12-3 or TRBV12-4 with TRBJ1-2, with D unclear. The CDR3 has 15 amino acids. V was trimmed by 1 base and J by 2 bases, leaving 11 bases between them. The CDR3, as DNA: TGTGCCAGCAGTTTAGAAGTCAGTCCCAACTATGGCTACACCTTC. Encoded protein: CASSLEVSPNYGYTF.

This clonotype was observed a handful of times. The CDR3 bases are TGTGCCAGCTCCTGGACTAGGGCCCTCTACGAGCAGTACTTC. Translated: CASSWTRALYEQYF. The chain recombines TRBV2 with TRBJ2-7; 7 positions agree with TRBD2. This CDR3 spans 14 amino acids. J lost 3 bases, V lost 8 bases, and 10 bases had no gene match. Germline loops: CDR1 SNHLY, CDR2 FYNNEI.

This clonotype was counted ten times or more. This chain uses TRBV30 with TRBJ1-1; D is perhaps TRBD1 (6 bases). V lost 5 bases to trimming and J lost 1 base, with 8 bases between them. CDR1 and CDR2 (germline): GTSNPN, SVGIG (reference sequence). The CDR3 extends over 12 amino acids. CDR3 in amino acids: CAWHRANTEAFF. The DNA of the CDR3 is TGTGCCTGGCACAGGGCGAACACTGAAGCTTTCTTT.

This clonotype was seen only a few times. The chain carries TRBV10-3 and TRBJ2-7; D not resolved. The CDR3 length is 14 residues. V was trimmed by 6 bases and J by 0 bases, leaving 12 bases between them. Germline V gives CDR1 ENHRY, CDR2 SYGVKD. This chain's CDR3 is CAIRGTSFSYEQYF. The CDR3 DNA reads as TGTGCCATCAGGGGAACCTCCTTCTCCTACGAGCAGTACTTC.

This clonotype was counted at least ten times. V usage is TRBV28 and J usage is TRBJ1-1; tentatively, D is TRBD1 (5 bases). The V gene's germline CDR1 is MDHEN and CDR2 SYDVKM. This CDR3 comprises 12 residues. V was pared by 7 bases and J by 2 bases, with 8 bases between. Here the CDR3 reads CASKGPNTEAFF. CDR3 nucleotides: TGTGCCAGCAAGGGGCCTAACACTGAAGCTTTCTTT.

J is TRBJ2-5 and V is TRBV19; 10 nucleotides align to TRBD2. Trimming at V came to 3 bases and at J to 3 bases, leaving 7 bases not matched to a gene. Germline CDR1 reads LNHDA; CDR2 reads SQIVND (reference sequence). The CDR3 has 16 amino acids. CDR3 DNA: TGTGCCAGTAGTATTTATCCCGGGACTAGCGAAGAGACCCAGTACTTC. This codes for CASSIYPGTSEETQYF.

This clonotype was observed at least ten times. The gene calls are TRBV11-2 and TRBJ1-5; D is undetermined. CDR3 length: 15 residues. Germline CDR1 is SGHAT and CDR2 is FQNNGV. V dropped 2 bases and J dropped 1 base, with 9 bases sitting between them. In nucleotides, the CDR3 is TGTGCCAGCAGCTTATCCCTGGGGAGCAATCAGCCCCAGCATTTT. It encodes CASSLSLGSNQPQHF.